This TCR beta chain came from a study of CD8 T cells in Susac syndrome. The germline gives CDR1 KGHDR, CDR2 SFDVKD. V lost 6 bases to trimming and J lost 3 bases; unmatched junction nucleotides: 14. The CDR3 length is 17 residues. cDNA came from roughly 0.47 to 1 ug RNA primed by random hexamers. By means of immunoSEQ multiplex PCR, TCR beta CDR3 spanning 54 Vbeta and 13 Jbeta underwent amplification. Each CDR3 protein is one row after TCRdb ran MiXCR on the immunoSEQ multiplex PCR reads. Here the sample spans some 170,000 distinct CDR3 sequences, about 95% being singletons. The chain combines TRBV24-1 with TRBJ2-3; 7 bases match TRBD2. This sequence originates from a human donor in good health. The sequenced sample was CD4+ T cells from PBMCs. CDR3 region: CATSLAGAPPGTDTQYF. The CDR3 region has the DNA TGTGCCACCAGTCTTGCGGGAGCCCCTCCTGGGACAGATACGCAGTATTTT.